The 26 T cell receptor beta chains in this list originate from one sample, sequenced in a study of T cells after yellow fever vaccination (dated by TCRdb to between 2018 and 2021). The receptor library was made with 5' RACE. The run used an Illumina HiSeq 2500. Clones were called with MiXCR by TCRdb after fastp trimmed the public reads at Q25, and only in-frame beta chains were retained. Every entry covers one CDR3 protein and lists the most common genes and DNA from its rows. The sample table lists 600,000 to 750,000 distinct CDR3 sequences, over 9% of them with a count of one. The top ten clones comprise under 15% of the sample. The sample's treatment or condition label, decoded: live attenuated yellow fever vaccine strain. The input for sequencing was PBMCs, taken on the day of the yellow fever booster vaccination. These receptors came from a man aged 25 to 40 who received the YFV17D yellow fever vaccine.

The chain carries TRBV6-5 and TRBJ1-2; TRBD1 might be the D (6 bases). The V end was cut by 5 bases, the J end by 3 bases, with 25 bases between. Germline lookup yields CDR1 MNHEY and CDR2 SVGAGI. This CDR3 is 18 amino acids long. The CDR3 here is CASSHKTRDNRRDYGYTF. CDR3 sequence (DNA): TGTGCCAGCAGTCATAAAACACGGGACAATAGGCGGGACTATGGCTACACCTTC.

The genes are TRBV27 and TRBJ2-2; 7 nucleotides agree with TRBD1. Germline assignment: CDR1 MNHEY and CDR2 SMNVEV (reference sequence). This CDR3 contains 14 residues. Losses at the gene ends were 6 bases for V and 3 bases for J; bases not matched to a gene: 4. CDR3 residues: CASRRDRYTGELFF. In nucleotides, the CDR3 is TGTGCCAGCAGACGGGACAGATACACCGGGGAGCTGTTTTTT.

The V gene is TRBV15, the J gene TRBJ2-7, with D possibly called TRBD1 or TRBD2 (6 bases each). Trimming removed 8 bases from V and 2 bases from J, with 16 bases in between. The CDR3 runs 14 residues. The germline V gene encodes CDR1 LNHNV and CDR2 YYDKDF (reference sequence). This chain's CDR3 is CATAGNRGPYEQYF. In DNA form, the CDR3 reads TGTGCCACCGCTGGGAACCGGGGGCCCTACGAGCAGTACTTC.

This clonotype was seen a handful of times. V is TRBV6-4 and J is TRBJ2-7, with 10 bases identical to TRBD2. Germline lookup yields CDR1 MRHNA and CDR2 SNTAGT. This CDR3 has 14 amino acids. With V trimmed by 6 bases and J by 2 bases, 4 bases remained unmatched. The CDR3, as DNA: TGTGCCAGCAGCCAGCGGGAGGGCCCCTACGAGCAGTACTTC. It yields the protein CASSQREGPYEQYF.

The chain is built from TRBV7-2 and TRBJ2-7; D is perhaps TRBD2 (6 bases). V shed 4 bases and J shed 3 bases, with 13 bases lying between them. The CDR3 sequence is 14 residues long. Germline CDR1 reads SGHTA; CDR2 reads FQGNSA. CDR3 region: CASSSRGGDYEQYF. DNA of the CDR3: TGTGCCAGCAGCTCCCGGGGAGGAGACTACGAGCAGTACTTC. The complete variable domain, with remaining parts taken from reference TRBV7-2 and TRBJ2-7, reads GAGVSQSPSNKVTEKGKDVELRCDPISGHTALYWYRQSLGQGLEFLIYFQGNSAPDKSGLPSDRFSAERTGGSVSTLTIQRTQQEDSAVYLCASSSRGGDYEQYFGPGTRLTVT.

This clonotype was detected once. V and J are TRBV7-2 and TRBJ1-2, with D perhaps TRBD1 (5 bases). The germline gives CDR1 SGHTA, CDR2 FQGNSA. This CDR3 comprises 14 residues. With 5 bases removed from V and 4 bases from J, the gap between germline ends came to 14 bases. In nucleotides, the CDR3 is TGTGCCAGCAGCCTCCGGGACGCCTCCTATGGCTACACCTTC. It encodes CASSLRDASYGYTF.

This clonotype was recorded many times. The chain combines TRBV7-2 with TRBJ2-7; 12 bases fit TRBD2. This CDR3 is 16 amino acids long. V lost 4 bases and J lost 3; bases outside the gene matches: 7. Germline lookup yields CDR1 SGHTA and CDR2 FQGNSA. The CDR3 DNA sequence: TGTGCCAGCAGCTCCCCGACTAGCGGGGGTTACTACGAGCAGTACTTC. As protein: CASSSPTSGGYYEQYF.

The CDR3 sequence: CASSQVGRGEQYF. CDR3 sequence (DNA): TGTGCCAGCAGCCAAGTCGGTAGGGGTGAGCAGTACTTC. V is TRBV3-1 and J is TRBJ2-7, with a possible D match to TRBD1 (5 bases). V lost 1 base and J lost 7, with 11 bases in between. The length of the CDR3 is 13 residues. CDR1 is LGHDT, CDR2 YNNKEL, per germline (reference sequence).

The chain is built from TRBV7-6 and TRBJ2-5, with 8 bases matching TRBD2. The V and J ends lost 1 base and 0 bases, in that order; junction bases with no gene match: 4. In germline, CDR1 is SGHVS, CDR2 FNYEAQ. This CDR3 has 16 residues. CDR3 bases: TGTGCCAGCAGCTTAGTAGCGGGGTCGTACCAAGAGACCCAGTACTTC. Its translation is CASSLVAGSYQETQYF.

This chain links TRBV5-5 with TRBJ2-3; D is uncertain. Germline V gene lookup returns CDR1 SGHKS and CDR2 YYEKEE (reference sequence). Trimming shortened V by 3 bases and J by 4 bases, and 18 bases separated the two germline ends. This CDR3 spans 16 amino acids. Written as DNA, the CDR3 is TGTGCCAGCAGCTCGAAGGGATCAGGATCGCCAGATACGCAGTATTTT. It specifies CASSSKGSGSPDTQYF.

This clonotype was seen a handful of times. The chain is built from TRBV12-3 or TRBV12-4 and TRBJ2-2, with D possibly TRBD2 on 6 matching bases. This CDR3 is 18 amino acids long. Trimming stripped 5 bases from V and 0 bases from J, with 19 bases between. The CDR3 nucleotides read TGTGCCAGCAGTCCGACTCCCGGGACTGGATCGAACACCGGGGAGCTGTTTTTT. Residues: CASSPTPGTGSNTGELFF.

This sequence joins TRBV20-1 and TRBJ2-1; D is undetermined. V lost 8 bases and J lost 4, with 9 bases in between. Germline values: CDR1 DFQATT, CDR2 SNEGSKA (reference sequence). The CDR3 has 11 residues. The CDR3 DNA reads as TGCAGTCAGGTCCTTTACAATGAGCAGTTCTTC. Amino acids: CSQVLYNEQFF.

This clonotype was counted many times. This chain uses TRBV9 with TRBJ2-5; 15 bases are a match to TRBD2. Trimming removed 3 bases from V and 8 bases from J; junction bases left unmatched: 5. Germline V gives CDR1 SGDLS, CDR2 YYNGEE. The CDR3 consists of 15 residues. This chain's CDR3 is CASSARTSGRETQYF. CDR3 nucleotide sequence: TGTGCCAGCAGCGCCCGGACTAGCGGGAGGGAAACCCAGTACTTC.

This clonotype was seen a few times. The CDR3 spells CSAAGTTFEQFF. The CDR3 coding sequence is TGCAGTGCCGCCGGGACGACGTTTGAGCAGTTCTTC. V gene TRBV20-1 combines with J gene TRBJ2-1; D may be TRBD1 or TRBD2 (5 bases each). There are 12 residues in the CDR3. V dropped 6 bases and J dropped 9 bases, with 15 bases sitting between them. Germline V lookup: CDR1 DFQATT, CDR2 SNEGSKA (reference sequence).

In its sample, this clonotype was seen a few times. The chain is built from TRBV6-6 and TRBJ2-7; no clear D gene. CDR3 length: 13 residues. Trimming cost V 4 bases and J 5 bases, with 12 bases left between them. Germline V gene sequence: CDR1 MNHNY, CDR2 SVGAGI (reference sequence). CDR3 DNA sequence: TGTGCCAGCAGTTCCCTCGTAAAGGACGAGCAGTACTTC. This gives the protein CASSSLVKDEQYF.

The chain links TRBV30 to TRBJ2-6; D perhaps matches TRBD2 (5 bases). CDR1 is GTSNPN and CDR2 is SVGIG in the germline V gene (reference sequence). Trimming pared 3 bases from V and 4 bases from J, leaving 7 bases between. This CDR3 spans 13 amino acids. The CDR3 spells CAWSVAGANVLTF. CDR3 sequence (DNA): TGTGCCTGGAGCGTAGCGGGGGCCAACGTCCTGACTTTC.

This clonotype was detected only a few times. The gene calls are TRBV6-1 and TRBJ2-7; 11 bases match TRBD1. The CDR3 spans 15 residues. V lost 4 bases and J lost 4; bases outside the gene matches: 6. Per the germline V gene, CDR1 is MNHNS and CDR2 is SASEGT. The CDR3 here is CASSGTGTGGYEQYF. CDR3 nucleotide sequence: TGTGCCAGCAGTGGGACCGGGACAGGGGGATACGAGCAGTACTTC.

This clonotype turned up a few times. The chain couples TRBV20-1 to TRBJ2-2; 9 bases are shared with TRBD1. The V gene's germline CDR1 is DFQATT and CDR2 SNEGSKA (reference sequence). This CDR3 has 14 residues. With 3 bases clipped from V and 8 bases from J, the junction kept 7 bases outside the gene matches. The CDR3 DNA reads TGCAGTGCTAGTAGGGACAGGGCCGCAGGGGAGCTGTTTTTT. Its translation is CSASRDRAAGELFF.

This chain links TRBV7-9 with TRBJ2-2; D might be TRBD1 or TRBD2, each matching 7 bases. Germline V gives CDR1 SEHNR, CDR2 FQNEAQ (reference sequence). The CDR3 is 17 amino acids. V was trimmed by 6 bases and J by 0 bases, leaving 17 bases between them. CDR3 nucleotides: TGTGCCAGCAGTCCGCCCAGGGGGGGGGCGAACACCGGGGAGCTGTTTTTT. Translating it yields CASSPPRGGANTGELFF.

V gene TRBV5-1 combines with J gene TRBJ1-1; D is possibly TRBD1 (5 bases). V lost 1 base to trimming and J lost 3 bases, with 13 bases between them. The CDR3 consists of 15 residues. Germline CDR1 SGHRS, CDR2 YFSETQ. The DNA for the CDR3 is TGCGCCAGCAGCTTGTTCGGGGCGAGGGACACTGAAGCTTTCTTT. It is translated as CASSLFGARDTEAFF.

The chain carries TRBV14 and TRBJ2-5, with 12 bases identical to TRBD2. Germline V gene data show CDR1 as SGHDN and CDR2 as FVKESK. This CDR3 region has 15 residues. Trimming removed 2 bases from V and 4 bases from J; junction bases left unmatched: 2. The CDR3 nucleotides are TGTGCCAGCAGCCAACTGACTAGCGGGAGAGAGACCCAGTACTTC. It yields the protein CASSQLTSGRETQYF.

This clonotype was counted between two and nine times. The chain carries TRBV20-1 and TRBJ2-3, with D maybe TRBD1 (5 bases). Germline V gene data show CDR1 as DFQATT and CDR2 as SNEGSKA (reference sequence). The CDR3 is 14 residues long. V shed 1 base and J shed 1 base, with 9 bases lying between them. The CDR3 is CSARATGRTDTQYF. The CDR3 DNA reads as TGCAGTGCTAGAGCTACAGGACGCACAGATACGCAGTATTTT.

The rearrangement uses TRBV29-1 and TRBJ1-2, with 9 positions matching TRBD1. The germline gives CDR1 SQVTM, CDR2 ANQGSEA. The trim removed 6 bases at V and 8 bases at J, leaving 7 bases unmatched. This CDR3 region has 12 residues. The CDR3 coding sequence is TGCAGCGTCGTTACAGGGGGCGAAGGCTACACCTTC. Protein sequence: CSVVTGGEGYTF.

The genes are TRBV7-9 and TRBJ2-3; tentative D call: TRBD1 (5 bases). With 6 bases removed from V and 6 bases from J, the gap between germline ends came to 16 bases. CDR3 length: 14 residues. Germline CDR1 and CDR2: SEHNR and FQNEAQ (reference sequence). CDR3 sequence reads: CASRQTAGRDTQYF. The DNA for the CDR3 is TGTGCCAGCAGACAAACCGCAGGGCGCGATACGCAGTATTTT. The full variable domain, rest sourced from reference TRBV7-9 and TRBJ2-3, is DTGVSQNPRHKITKRGQNVTFRCDPISEHNRLYWYRQTLGQGPEFLTYFQNEAQLEKSRLLSDRFSAERPKGSFSTLEIQRTEQGDSAMYLCASRQTAGRDTQYFGPGTRLTVL.

This chain uses TRBV20-1 with TRBJ2-3, with TRBD2 identical over 8 bases. The germline CDR1 and CDR2 sequences are DFQATT and SNEGSKA (reference sequence). J gave up 2 bases and V 6 bases, and 13 bases lay outside the gene matches. This CDR3 region has 16 residues. The CDR3 is CSAPKVGTSNTDTQYF. For the CDR3, the DNA is TGCAGTGCGCCTAAGGTCGGGACTAGTAACACAGATACGCAGTATTTT.

This clonotype was seen more than once but under ten times. The chain carries TRBV20-1 and TRBJ2-3, with unresolved D. The germline V gene has CDR1 DFQATT and CDR2 SNEGSKA (reference sequence). This CDR3 is 11 amino acids long. The V end lost 8 bases, the J end lost 0 bases, and 6 bases lay between the germline ends. CDR3 nucleotides: TGCAGTCCCGGGAGCACAGATACGCAGTATTTT. This encodes CSPGSTDTQYF.